These 25 T cell receptor beta chains originate from one sample sequenced in a study of T cells after yellow fever vaccination. TCRdb redid the calling of the 5' RACE reads with MiXCR, one entry per CDR3 protein. Of 620,000 or so distinct CDR3 sequences in the sample, 9% to 15% are singletons; the top ten hold 15%. Material: PBMCs, obtained on the day of the yellow fever booster vaccination. The receptor source for this set is a man aged 25 to 45 who received the YFV17D yellow fever vaccine.

This clonotype has more than one count but fewer than ten. This rearrangement joins TRBV20-1 to TRBJ2-1, with 10 positions matching TRBD2. There are 16 residues in the CDR3. Germline CDR1 and CDR2: DFQATT and SNEGSKA (reference sequence). The CDR3 DNA is TGCAGCCCTAGGACTAGCGGAATGGAAAAGGACAATGAGCAGTTCTTC. Translation gives CSPRTSGMEKDNEQFF.

This clonotype has a handful of counts. V usage is TRBV9 and J usage is TRBJ2-5; 9 bases line up with TRBD2. There are 17 residues in the CDR3. The V gene end was trimmed by 3 bases and the J gene end by 5 bases; junction bases not matched to a gene: 14. Germline lookup yields CDR1 SGDLS and CDR2 YYNGEE. The DNA for the CDR3 is TGTGCCAGCAGCGGAGGGTCTGCGGGAGGGATCTCGGAGACCCAGTACTTC. It encodes CASSGGSAGGISETQYF.

V and J are TRBV20-1 and TRBJ2-7, with 12 bases fitting TRBD2. The CDR3 totals 15 residues. Germline lookup yields CDR1 DFQATT and CDR2 SNEGSKA (reference sequence). V dropped 5 bases and J dropped 2; count of bases not matched to a gene: 7. CDR3 sequence reads: CSASRLAGVTYEQYF. DNA for the CDR3: TGCAGTGCTTCCCGACTAGCGGGAGTGACCTACGAGCAGTACTTC.

This clonotype has a handful of counts. The chain couples TRBV5-1 to TRBJ2-3, with D uncertain. CDR3 size: 15 residues. Germline values: CDR1 SGHRS, CDR2 YFSETQ. The V and J ends lost 5 bases and 7 bases respectively, with 20 bases between them. CDR3 coding DNA: TGCGCCAGCAGTTCGAGACTGTCCGCTACTAATACGCAGTATTTT. Translating it yields CASSSRLSATNTQYF.

The chain is built from TRBV7-9 and TRBJ1-1; 9 bases line up with TRBD1. Trimming at V came to 4 bases and at J to 5 bases, leaving 5 bases not matched to a gene. This CDR3 is built from 14 residues. Germline V lookup: CDR1 SEHNR, CDR2 FQNEAQ (reference sequence). The DNA for the CDR3 is TGTGCCAGCAGCTCCGGGACAGGGTGGACTGAAGCTTTCTTT. This sequence encodes CASSSGTGWTEAFF.

The chain employs TRBV2 and TRBJ2-3; 8 nucleotides line up with TRBD2. The germline V gene encodes CDR1 SNHLY and CDR2 FYNNEI. V lost 4 bases and J lost 4; bases outside the gene matches: 7. The CDR3 is 15 residues long. CDR3 sequence: CASSASTSVADTQYF. CDR3 in DNA: TGTGCCAGCAGTGCGTCGACTAGCGTGGCAGATACGCAGTATTTT.

J is TRBJ2-2 and V is TRBV29-1; D not resolved. With 7 bases removed from V and 0 bases from J, the gap between germline ends came to 12 bases. The CDR3 extends over 14 amino acids. Per the germline V gene, CDR1 is SQVTM and CDR2 is ANQGSEA. In nucleotides, the CDR3 is TGCAGCGCCTTAGTATCCCCGAACACCGGGGAGCTGTTTTTT. The encoded protein is CSALVSPNTGELFF.

This clonotype was detected a few times. This chain uses TRBV12-3 or TRBV12-4 with TRBJ2-1; 9 nucleotides line up with TRBD2. V dropped 5 bases and J dropped 15; count of bases not matched to a gene: 8. The CDR3 consists of 12 residues. The CDR3 DNA is TGTGCCAGCAGTCCCGGGCTAGCGGGATGGTTCTTC. Amino acids: CASSPGLAGWFF.

This clonotype was detected many times. The chain links TRBV19 to TRBJ1-5; no clear D. Germline CDR1 LNHDA, CDR2 SQIVND (reference sequence). V dropped 2 bases and J dropped 6 bases, with 14 bases sitting between them. This CDR3 spans 15 amino acids. The CDR3 region is CASSISGSRSQPQHF. The CDR3 DNA follows: TGTGCCAGTAGTATATCCGGGTCTCGTAGTCAGCCCCAGCATTTT.

This clonotype turned up a few times. The V gene is TRBV7-8, the J gene TRBJ2-5; TRBD1 aligns across 7 bases. Germline V gene lookup returns CDR1 SGHVS and CDR2 FQNEAQ. The J segment lost 5 bases and the V segment lost 6 bases, leaving 9 bases of the junction unmatched. The CDR3 loop spans 14 amino acids. CDR3 bases: TGTGCCAGCAGACTACAGGGGTTTTTGGAGACCCAGTACTTC. It yields the protein CASRLQGFLETQYF.

The chain joins TRBV20-1 to TRBJ1-3; no clear D gene. V was trimmed by 0 bases and J by 5 bases, leaving 11 bases between them. This CDR3 contains 14 residues. Germline V CDR1 and CDR2: DFQATT, SNEGSKA (reference sequence). The CDR3, as DNA: TGCAGTGCTAGAGATCGGACGGTTAGAAACACCATATATTTT. Protein: CSARDRTVRNTIYF.

This clonotype turned up a few times. This chain uses TRBV10-3 with TRBJ2-7, with 7 positions matching TRBD2. This CDR3 has 14 amino acids. V lost 6 bases to trimming and J lost 9 bases; unmatched junction nucleotides: 14. The germline gives CDR1 ENHRY, CDR2 SYGVKD. CDR3 nucleotide sequence: TGTGCCATCAGGGATAGCGGGCCCCCCTCAGTGCAGTACTTC. Amino acid sequence: CAIRDSGPPSVQYF.

DNA for the CDR3: TGTGCCAGGGGCTCCGGGAGTAACACTGAAGCTTTCTTT. It encodes CARGSGSNTEAFF. This chain connects TRBV5-6 to TRBJ1-1; no definite D call. In germline, CDR1 is SGHDT, CDR2 YYEEEE. Trimming shortened V by 8 bases and J by 2 bases, and 13 bases separated the two germline ends. The CDR3 runs to 13 residues.

The sample holds many counts of this clonotype. The chain combines TRBV28 with TRBJ2-1; D call uncertain. This CDR3 has 11 amino acids. Looked up from germline, CDR1 is MDHEN and CDR2 is SYDVKM. Trimming took off 2 bases at V and 15 bases at J, with 11 bases between the two ends. The CDR3 DNA sequence: TGTGCCAGCAGTTTAAATAGTGGGTGGTTCTTC. Protein: CASSLNSGWFF. Drawing the rest from reference TRBV28 and TRBJ2-1, the complete variable domain is DVKVTQSSRYLVKRTGEKVFLECVQDMDHENMFWYRQDPGLGLRLIYFSYDVKMKEKGDIPEGYSVSREKKERFSLILESASTNQTSMYLCASSLNSGWFFGPGTRLTVL.

The V gene is TRBV10-2, the J gene TRBJ2-7; D perhaps matches TRBD1 (5 bases). Germline-derived CDR1 and CDR2 are WSHSY and SAAADI. Trimming cost V 6 bases and J 6 bases, with 21 bases left between them. The CDR3 sequence is 15 residues long. The CDR3 is CASSRDSSSSGEQYF. CDR3 nucleotide sequence: TGCGCCAGCAGCCGAGACAGTTCGTCATCCGGCGAGCAGTACTTC.

As for this clonotype: This may be a read error, as it is one base from a much larger clone. V usage is TRBV20-1 and J usage is TRBJ2-3; D possibly corresponds to TRBD1 (10 bases). The CDR3 is made up of 17 amino acids. From germline, CDR1 is DFQATT and CDR2 SNEGSKA (reference sequence). The CDR3, as DNA: TGCTGCACCGGGACAGGGGACCTAGCGGGGCCAACAGATACGCAGTATTTT. This gives the protein CCTGTGDLAGPTDTQYF.

This clonotype was seen ten or more times. V is TRBV4-3 and J is TRBJ2-4; 8 bases align to TRBD2. V was clipped by 6 bases and J by 1 base; unmatched bases: 14. Germline values: CDR1 LGHNA, CDR2 YSLEER. CDR3 length equals 18 residues. The CDR3 nucleotides are TGCGCCAGCAGTCCCGGACTAGCAAGGGGTGTTGCCAAAAACATTCAGTACTTC. Translating it yields CASSPGLARGVAKNIQYF.

The table lists this clonotype with a few counts. The chain links TRBV20-1 to TRBJ2-1; D ambiguous. V was shortened by 3 bases and J by 5 bases, with 5 bases between the two germline ends. The CDR3 consists of 11 residues. Germline CDR1 reads DFQATT; CDR2 reads SNEGSKA (reference sequence). CDR3 loop: CSARADNEQFF. The CDR3 coding sequence is TGCAGTGCTAGGGCAGACAATGAGCAGTTCTTC.

The J gene is TRBJ2-5, the V gene TRBV4-3, with TRBD1 identical over 9 bases. The V gene's germline CDR1 is LGHNA and CDR2 YSLEER. The CDR3 is 15 residues long. After removal of 4 bases from V and 5 bases from J, the junction contained 8 bases not matched to a gene. The CDR3 sequence: CASSRSGQGGETQYF. The CDR3, as DNA: TGCGCCAGCAGCCGCTCGGGACAGGGAGGCGAGACCCAGTACTTC.

This clonotype was observed a handful of times. The rearrangement joins TRBV9 to TRBJ2-1, with D unclear. Trimming took off 1 base at V and 8 bases at J, with 19 bases between the two ends. The CDR3 loop spans 16 amino acids. Germline assignment: CDR1 SGDLS and CDR2 YYNGEE. CDR3 DNA: TGTGCCAGCAGCGTAAGTACTCCGTTAGCCGTGTATGAGCAGTTCTTC. The encoded protein is CASSVSTPLAVYEQFF.

This sequence joins TRBV2 and TRBJ2-1; D may be TRBD1 or TRBD2 (5 bases each). With 9 bases removed from V and 6 bases from J, the gap between germline ends came to 21 bases. This CDR3 has 15 amino acids. Germline CDR1 SNHLY, CDR2 FYNNEI. CDR3 nucleotides: TGTGCCAGGGGGGATCCGGTAGCCAGGCTCAATGAGCAGTTCTTC. Protein sequence: CARGDPVARLNEQFF. The entire variable domain, with the rest obtained from reference TRBV2 and TRBJ2-1, is as follows: EPEVTQTPSHQVTQMGQEVILRCVPISNHLYFYWYRQILGQKVEFLVSFYNNEISEKSEIFDDQFSVERPDGSNFTLKIRSTKLEDSAMYFCARGDPVARLNEQFFGPGTRLTVL.

CDR3 in amino acids: CASSFSDRGAFF. CDR3 coding DNA: TGTGCCAGCAGCTTCTCCGACAGGGGAGCTTTCTTT. The V gene is TRBV11-2, the J gene TRBJ1-1, with 8 bases matching TRBD1. V shed 3 bases, J shed 10 bases, and the junction held 4 bases outside the gene matches. The CDR3 is 12 residues long. The germline V gene encodes CDR1 SGHAT and CDR2 FQNNGV.

The genes are TRBV7-9 and TRBJ2-1, with 12 positions matching TRBD2. Germline V lookup: CDR1 SEHNR, CDR2 FQNEAQ (reference sequence). The CDR3 consists of 16 residues. V was clipped by 5 bases and J by 7 bases; unmatched bases: 9. CDR3 protein: CASSPALAGGPNEQFF. CDR3 DNA sequence: TGTGCCAGCAGCCCGGCCCTAGCGGGAGGGCCGAATGAGCAGTTCTTC.

This clonotype was seen more than once but under ten times. The chain couples TRBV5-1 to TRBJ2-6; either TRBD1 or TRBD2 may supply D (5 bases each). V shed 3 bases and J shed 0 bases, with 7 bases lying between them. Germline V gives CDR1 SGHRS, CDR2 YFSETQ. The CDR3 length is 15 residues. In DNA form, the CDR3 reads TGCGCCAGCAGCTGGGGGAGCTCTGGGGCCAACGTCCTGACTTTC. Amino acids: CASSWGSSGANVLTF.

DNA of the CDR3: TGTGCCAGCAATCAGTTAGCGGGAGGGGGTGAGACCCAGTACTTC. It is translated as CASNQLAGGGETQYF. This chain links TRBV28 with TRBJ2-5, with TRBD2 matching 11 bases. Germline V gene data show CDR1 as MDHEN and CDR2 as SYDVKM. The CDR3 contains 15 residues. With V trimmed by 7 bases and J by 5 bases, 9 bases remained unmatched.